This paragraph reports one T cell receptor beta chain. This sample was included in a study of blood T cell repertoires in COVID-19. Overall study: In each case, the material was cDNA or gDNA derived from T cells, B-cell-depleted T cells, or PBMCs.

Generated by immunoSEQ multiplex PCR, the TCRdb table keeps only in-frame clones and is missing some. The table lists over 150,000 clones, about 90% of them singletons. V was trimmed by 6 bases and J by 4 bases, leaving 12 bases between them. CDR3 length equals 13 residues. Germline V gene lookup returns CDR1 SNHLY and CDR2 FYNNEI. Donors in Cohort 3 who had recovered were those with two negative PCRs, healthcare professional clearance, or resolution of their symptoms. The gene calls are TRBV2 and TRBJ1-2, with D hard to call. Sequenced: PBMCs or T cells enriched from blood (not recorded which). The sequence derives from a woman in her twenties or thirties who had recovered from COVID-19. The CDR3 here is CASSVDTFYGYTF. The CDR3 nucleotides are TGTGCCAGCAGCGTTGACACGTTCTATGGCTACACCTTC.